One and the same sample provided the 31 T cell receptor beta chains below, sequenced in a study of shared clonotypes between healthy human individuals. Sequenced by immunoSEQ multiplex PCR; TCRdb stores in-frame clones only, minus some. This table holds about 490,000 clones, roughly 80% found once. Specimen: PBMCs. The receptors come from a woman in her 40s in good health. Some clones in this sample may be carry-over from other donors' samples.

This clone appeared once. The chain is built from TRBV18 and TRBJ2-7; 9 bases map to TRBD2. Per the germline V gene, CDR1 is KGHSH and CDR2 is LQKENI. Unmatched junction bases numbered 5, after V lost 1 base and J lost 4 bases. The length of the CDR3 is 15 residues. The CDR3 sequence: CASSPLLAGAYEQYF. CDR3 nucleotide sequence: TGTGCCAGCTCACCACTTTTAGCGGGAGCTTACGAGCAGTACTTC.

Only one count was recorded for this clone. It is likely a read error: a sequence one base away is far more abundant. The J gene is TRBJ2-1, the V gene TRBV30; D might be TRBD1 (6 bases). V lost 3 bases and J 7 bases, leaving 7 bases between the germline ends. Looked up from germline, CDR1 is GTSNPN and CDR2 is SVGIG (reference sequence). This CDR3 contains 11 residues. CDR3 bases: TGTGCCTGGAGCCAGGGGAATGAGCAGTTCTTC. Protein product: CAWSQGNEQFF.

This clone has a count of ten or more. The rearrangement joins TRBV11-1 to TRBJ2-1; 10 bases line up with TRBD2. Germline V lookup: CDR1 SGHAT, CDR2 FQDESV (reference sequence). CDR3 length equals 16 residues. V was pared by 0 bases and J by 2 bases, with 1 base of the junction left unmatched. CDR3 sequence: CASSLASGRAYNEQFF. The CDR3 DNA reads as TGTGCCAGCAGCTTAGCAAGCGGGAGGGCCTACAATGAGCAGTTCTTC.

This chain links TRBV7-3 with TRBJ1-2, with a possible D match to TRBD1 (6 bases). Germline CDR1 reads SGHTA; CDR2 reads FQGTGA. The CDR3 extends over 13 amino acids. V was pared by 8 bases and J by 1 base, with 11 bases between. The CDR3 loop reads CASLRGVNYGYTF. In DNA, the CDR3 is TGTGCCAGCCTGAGGGGGGTTAACTATGGCTACACCTTC.

V is TRBV2 and J is TRBJ2-1; TRBD2 agrees at 15 bases. The germline V gene encodes CDR1 SNHLY and CDR2 FYNNEI. With 6 bases clipped from V and 6 bases from J, the junction kept 3 bases outside the gene matches. The CDR3 runs to 15 residues. DNA of the CDR3: TGTGCCAGCAGGAGGGGACTAGCGGGAGGCAATGAGCAGTTCTTC. It encodes CASRRGLAGGNEQFF. The variable domain in full, completed from reference TRBV2 and TRBJ2-1, reads EPEVTQTPSHQVTQMGQEVILRCVPISNHLYFYWYRQILGQKVEFLVSFYNNEISEKSEIFDDQFSVERPDGSNFTLKIRSTKLEDSAMYFCASRRGLAGGNEQFFGPGTRLTVL.

The chain couples TRBV11-2 to TRBJ2-7; tentative D call: TRBD1 (6 bases). The CDR3 sequence is 15 residues long. Per germline, CDR1 SGHAT and CDR2 FQNNGV. The V and J ends lost 5 bases and 3 bases respectively, with 17 bases between them. CDR3 in DNA: TGTGCCAGCAGCGTGGACAGCCTACTCGGCTACGAGCAGTACTTC. Amino acids: CASSVDSLLGYEQYF.

This clone appeared a few times. The rearrangement links TRBV2 to TRBJ1-5, with D possibly matching TRBD1 (5 bases). CDR1 is SNHLY and CDR2 is FYNNEI in the germline V gene. V lost 3 bases, J lost 6 bases, and 12 bases lay in between. The CDR3 contains 14 residues. DNA of the CDR3: TGTGCCAGCAGTGATAAGGGGCGGGGTCAGCCCCAGCATTTT. This encodes CASSDKGRGQPQHF.

This chain links TRBV7-9 with TRBJ1-1; no clear D gene. The CDR3 length is 13 residues. From germline, CDR1 is SEHNR and CDR2 FQNEAQ (reference sequence). The ends were cut back, 2 bases at V and 2 bases at J, with 6 bases in the middle. The CDR3 DNA sequence: TGTGCCAGCAGCTTATTGTTTAACACTGAAGCTTTCTTT. It translates to CASSLLFNTEAFF.

This chain uses TRBV28 with TRBJ1-5; D is uncertain. The CDR3 contains 13 residues. Per germline, CDR1 MDHEN and CDR2 SYDVKM. V shed 5 bases and J shed 4 bases, with 9 bases lying between them. CDR3 amino acids: CASSPHLNQPQHF. The DNA for the CDR3 is TGTGCCAGCAGTCCCCATTTGAATCAGCCCCAGCATTTT.

This clone appeared once. The chain is built from TRBV7-3 and TRBJ2-7; D perhaps matches TRBD2 (5 bases). Germline V CDR1 and CDR2: SGHTA, FQGTGA. V was cut by 5 bases and J by 9 bases, with 17 bases left in between. CDR3 length: 13 residues. The CDR3 loop reads CASSPGIEYGQYF. DNA of the CDR3: TGTGCCAGCAGCCCCGGGATAGAGTATGGGCAGTACTTC.

This clone was observed a single time. This could be a read error, since a much larger clone is one nucleotide away. The identical CDR3 is also encoded by other nucleotide sequences in the sample. The chain joins TRBV30 to TRBJ2-5; D is perhaps TRBD2 (5 bases). The germline CDR1 and CDR2 sequences are GTSNPN and SVGIG (reference sequence). The CDR3 loop spans 13 amino acids. The CDR3 DNA reads TGTGCTTGGAGGACCCCTGGTCAAGAGACCCAGTACTTC. It codes for CAWRTPGQETQYF.

V and J are TRBV7-2 and TRBJ2-1; 10 bases line up with TRBD1. The CDR3 has 16 amino acids. With V trimmed by 5 bases and J by 7 bases, 11 bases remained unmatched. From germline, CDR1 is SGHTA and CDR2 FQGNSA. CDR3 residues: CASSPIPRDRGNEQFF. The CDR3 region has the DNA TGTGCCAGCAGCCCAATTCCCCGGGACAGGGGTAATGAGCAGTTCTTC.

Only a few counts were recorded for this clone. V gene TRBV30 combines with J gene TRBJ2-5; a possible D gene is TRBD2 (5 bases). The end of the DNA aligns better with TRBJ2-7, so the J call may be wrong. CDR1 GTSNPN and CDR2 SVGIG come from the germline V gene (reference sequence). The CDR3 has 11 amino acids. The CDR3 coding sequence is TGTGCCTGGAGCGAGGGCTACGAGCAGTACTTC. It encodes CAWSEGYEQYF.

The rearrangement joins TRBV5-8 to TRBJ1-4; 7 nucleotides match TRBD1. The CDR3 consists of 16 residues. After removal of 4 bases from V and 6 bases from J, the junction contained 12 bases not matched to a gene. CDR1 is SGHTS, CDR2 YDEGEE, per germline. Here the CDR3 reads CASSPGTANSHEKLFF. The CDR3 nucleotides are TGTGCCAGCAGCCCGGGGACAGCAAACAGCCATGAAAAACTGTTTTTT.

In its sample, this clone was seen many times. The rearrangement links TRBV15 to TRBJ2-2; the match to TRBD2 covers 8 bases. Germline V gives CDR1 LNHNV, CDR2 YYDKDF (reference sequence). The CDR3 consists of 17 residues. After removal of 1 base from V and 1 base from J, the junction contained 5 bases not matched to a gene. The CDR3 sequence is CATSRGGSGRNTGELFF. For the CDR3, the DNA is TGTGCCACCAGCAGAGGAGGGAGCGGGAGGAACACCGGGGAGCTGTTTTTT.

The chain joins TRBV9 to TRBJ2-3; D not resolved. V was shortened by 0 bases and J by 0 bases, with 8 bases between the two germline ends. The CDR3 has 15 residues. Germline lookup yields CDR1 SGDLS and CDR2 YYNGEE. The chain's CDR3 is CASSVEGLSTDTQYF. The CDR3 DNA follows: TGTGCCAGCAGCGTAGAAGGGTTGAGCACAGATACGCAGTATTTT.

The V gene is TRBV15, the J gene TRBJ2-5; 9 bases align to TRBD2. CDR1 is LNHNV, CDR2 YYDKDF, per germline (reference sequence). V dropped 1 base and J dropped 2; count of bases not matched to a gene: 5. The CDR3 extends over 16 amino acids. DNA of the CDR3: TGTGCCACCAGCAGAGCTAGCGGGACCCGACAAGAGACCCAGTACTTC. As protein: CATSRASGTRQETQYF. Full variable domain (rest looked up from reference TRBV15 and TRBJ2-5): DAMVIQNPRYQVTQFGKPVTLSCSQTLNHNVMYWYQQKSSQAPKLLFHYYDKDFNNEADTPDNFQSRRPNTSFCFLDIRSPGLGDTAMYLCATSRASGTRQETQYFGPGTRLLVL.

The chain combines TRBV7-2 with TRBJ1-2; a weak D match, TRBD1 (5 bases). The CDR3 loop spans 12 amino acids. The V end was cut by 5 bases, the J end by 4 bases, with 8 bases between. In germline, CDR1 is SGHTA, CDR2 FQGNSA. CDR3: CASSPTAYGYTF. As DNA, the CDR3 is TGTGCCAGCAGCCCGACAGCCTATGGCTACACCTTC.

The rearrangement uses TRBV15 and TRBJ1-1; possible D gene TRBD1, 6 bases. Germline V gene data show CDR1 as LNHNV and CDR2 as YYDKDF (reference sequence). Trimming cost V 4 bases and J 0 bases, with 9 bases left between them. The CDR3 runs 14 residues. The CDR3 region has the DNA TGTGCCACCAGCATGGGACATCTGAACACTGAAGCTTTCTTT. Amino acid sequence: CATSMGHLNTEAFF.

The rearrangement joins TRBV27 to TRBJ1-2, with 9 bases lining up with TRBD1. Germline loops: CDR1 MNHEY, CDR2 SMNVEV (reference sequence). V was clipped by 11 bases and J by 6 bases; unmatched bases: 13. This CDR3 spans 14 amino acids. DNA of the CDR3: TGTGCCCCCCGGAGGGACAGGGAGGACCATGGCTACACCTTC. The encoded protein is CAPRRDREDHGYTF.

This clone was seen a few times. The gene calls are TRBV29-1 and TRBJ1-2; 7 bases agree with TRBD1. With V trimmed by 8 bases and J by 6 bases, 15 bases remained unmatched. The CDR3 has 14 residues. The V gene's germline CDR1 is SQVTM and CDR2 ANQGSEA. The CDR3 DNA is TGCAGCTCTGCAGGGGGAGGGGACGTCAATGGCTACACCTTC. Its translation is CSSAGGGDVNGYTF.

The chain combines TRBV5-5 with TRBJ2-1; D is unresolved. V lost 0 bases, J lost 0 bases, and 4 bases lay in between. The CDR3 consists of 14 residues. Germline CDR1 SGHKS, CDR2 YYEKEE (reference sequence). CDR3 residues: CASSLVSSYNEQFF. In DNA form, the CDR3 reads TGTGCCAGCAGCTTGGTCAGCTCCTACAATGAGCAGTTCTTC.

This rearrangement joins TRBV19 to TRBJ2-2; D is possibly TRBD1 (6 bases). This CDR3 comprises 13 residues. The germline V and J ends were trimmed by 4 bases and 6 bases, with 9 bases remaining between them. Germline values: CDR1 LNHDA, CDR2 SQIVND (reference sequence). Here the CDR3 DNA reads TGTGCCAGTAGTACAGGGGTAGCCGGGGAGCTGTTTTTT. This translates into CASSTGVAGELFF.

A remark on this clone: No conserved phenylalanine or tryptophan ends this CDR3, so it is likely a read error. V and J are TRBV11-2 and TRBJ2-7; weak D call: TRBD2 (5 bases). V was trimmed by 8 bases and J by 4 bases, leaving 24 bases between them. Germline-derived CDR1 and CDR2 are SGHAT and FQNNGV. CDR3 length: 16 residues. The CDR3, as DNA: TGTGCCAGCGGGCTGGGGTTGGGAGAGCCTCCATACGAGCAGTACTCC. This codes for CASGLGLGEPPYEQYS.

The gene calls are TRBV7-2 and TRBJ1-2; D call uncertain. The CDR3 runs 15 residues. Trimming took off 2 bases at V and 0 bases at J, with 10 bases between the two ends. The germline V gene encodes CDR1 SGHTA and CDR2 FQGNSA. The CDR3, as DNA: TGTGCCAGCAGCTTAATCCAGCTAGCTAACTATGGCTACACCTTC. It specifies CASSLIQLANYGYTF.

V and J are TRBV11-3 and TRBJ1-2; D not certain. Germline V gives CDR1 SGHNT, CDR2 YENEEA. Trimming removed 6 bases from V and 4 bases from J, with 15 bases in between. CDR3 size: 14 residues. The CDR3 here is CASSHPSGSYGYTF. CDR3 coding DNA: TGTGCCAGCAGTCATCCCTCAGGAAGCTATGGCTACACCTTC. Full variable domain (missing parts from reference TRBV11-3 and TRBJ1-2): EAGVVQSPRYKIIEKKQPVAFWCNPISGHNTLYWYLQNLGQGPELLIRYENEEAVDDSQLPKDRFSAERLKGVDSTLKIQPAELGDSAVYLCASSHPSGSYGYTFGSGTRLTVV.

This rearrangement joins TRBV10-1 to TRBJ2-5, with D maybe TRBD1 (5 bases). The CDR3 has 12 residues. Deletions cut 6 bases from V and 4 bases from J, with 9 bases between. Germline loops: CDR1 WNHNN, CDR2 SYGVQD (reference sequence). CDR3 amino acids: CASSDSLETQYF. DNA for the CDR3: TGCGCCAGCAGCGACAGCTTAGAGACCCAGTACTTC.

V and J are TRBV7-2 and TRBJ2-7; D uncertain. The V gene's germline CDR1 is SGHTA and CDR2 FQGNSA. V lost 4 bases to trimming and J lost 3 bases, with 4 bases between them. This CDR3 region has 11 residues. The DNA of the CDR3 is TGTGCCAGCAGCTCGAACTACGAGCAGTACTTC. Its translation: CASSSNYEQYF.

The chain is built from TRBV30 and TRBJ2-5; 7 nucleotides align to TRBD1. The J call may be wrong; the DNA end is better matched by TRBJ2-7. CDR3 length: 13 amino acids. The germline V gene has CDR1 GTSNPN and CDR2 SVGIG (reference sequence). The CDR3 DNA reads TGTGCCTGGAGTGTGGGGACAGACTACGAGCAGTACTTC. This translates into CAWSVGTDYEQYF.

The chain couples TRBV5-6 to TRBJ2-6; weak D call: TRBD1 (6 bases). V was trimmed by 3 bases and J by 1 base, leaving 8 bases between them. There are 15 residues in the CDR3. CDR1 and CDR2 from the germline V gene are SGHDT and YYEEEE. The CDR3 sequence: CASSWGRSGANVLTF. DNA for the CDR3: TGTGCCAGCAGCTGGGGGCGTTCTGGGGCCAACGTCCTGACTTTC.

CDR3 nucleotide sequence: TGCGCCAGCAGCCCACCTACAGGGAACCCGGGGGAAAAACTGTTTTTT. The encoded protein is CASSPPTGNPGEKLFF. The rearrangement links TRBV5-1 to TRBJ1-4; D possibly corresponds to TRBD1 (6 bases). The V and J ends lost 4 bases and 8 bases respectively, with 21 bases between them. The CDR3 covers 16 residues. CDR1 is SGHRS and CDR2 is YFSETQ in the germline V gene.